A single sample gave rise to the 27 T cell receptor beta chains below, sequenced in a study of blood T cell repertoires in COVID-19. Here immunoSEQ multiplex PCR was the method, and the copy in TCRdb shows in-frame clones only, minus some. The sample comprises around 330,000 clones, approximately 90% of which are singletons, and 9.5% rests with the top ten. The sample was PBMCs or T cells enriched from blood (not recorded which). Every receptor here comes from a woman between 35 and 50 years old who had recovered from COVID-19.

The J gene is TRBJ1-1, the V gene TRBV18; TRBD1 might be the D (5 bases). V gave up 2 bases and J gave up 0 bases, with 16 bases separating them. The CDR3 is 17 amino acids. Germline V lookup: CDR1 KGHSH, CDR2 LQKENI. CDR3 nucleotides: TGTGCCAGCTCACCAATGGCCCGGGTGGACATGAACACTGAAGCTTTCTTT. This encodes CASSPMARVDMNTEAFF.

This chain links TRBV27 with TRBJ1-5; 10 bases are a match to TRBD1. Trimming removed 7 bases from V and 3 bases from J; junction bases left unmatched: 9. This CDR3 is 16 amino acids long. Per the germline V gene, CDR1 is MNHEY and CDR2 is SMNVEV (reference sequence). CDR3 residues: CASNPGQGFYNQPQHF. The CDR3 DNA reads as TGTGCCAGCAACCCGGGACAGGGGTTTTACAATCAGCCCCAGCATTTT.

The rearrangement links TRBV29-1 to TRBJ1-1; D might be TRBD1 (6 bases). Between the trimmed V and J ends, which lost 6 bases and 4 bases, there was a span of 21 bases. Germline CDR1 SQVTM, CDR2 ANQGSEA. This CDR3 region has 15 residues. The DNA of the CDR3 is TGCAGCGTGGGACAAACAGGGCTAGGTGTCACTGAAGCTTTCTTT. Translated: CSVGQTGLGVTEAFF.

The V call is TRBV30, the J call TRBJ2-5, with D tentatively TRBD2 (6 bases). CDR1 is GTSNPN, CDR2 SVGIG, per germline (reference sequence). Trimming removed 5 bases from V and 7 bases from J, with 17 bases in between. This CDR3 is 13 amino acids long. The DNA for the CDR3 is TGTGCCTGGGACCTAGCGCTGCGTGGGACCCAGTACTTC. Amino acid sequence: CAWDLALRGTQYF.

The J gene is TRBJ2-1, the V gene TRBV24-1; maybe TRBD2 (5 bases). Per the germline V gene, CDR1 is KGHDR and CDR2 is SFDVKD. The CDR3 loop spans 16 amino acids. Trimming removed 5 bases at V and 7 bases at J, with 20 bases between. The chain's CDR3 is CATSGMSGGEANEQFF. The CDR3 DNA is TGTGCCACCAGTGGTATGAGCGGTGGAGAGGCGAATGAGCAGTTCTTC.

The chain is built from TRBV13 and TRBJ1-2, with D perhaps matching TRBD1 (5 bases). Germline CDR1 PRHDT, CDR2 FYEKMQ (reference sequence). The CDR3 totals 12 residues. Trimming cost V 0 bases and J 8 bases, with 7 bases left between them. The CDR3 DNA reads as TGTGCCAGCAGCTTAGGGGGGCGCGGCTACACCTTC. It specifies CASSLGGRGYTF. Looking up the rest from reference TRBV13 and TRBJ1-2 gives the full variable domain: AAGVIQSPRHLIKEKRETATLKCYPIPRHDTVYWYQQGPGQDPQFLISFYEKMQSDKGSIPDRFSAQQFSDYHSELNMSSLELGDSALYFCASSLGGRGYTFGSGTRLTVV.

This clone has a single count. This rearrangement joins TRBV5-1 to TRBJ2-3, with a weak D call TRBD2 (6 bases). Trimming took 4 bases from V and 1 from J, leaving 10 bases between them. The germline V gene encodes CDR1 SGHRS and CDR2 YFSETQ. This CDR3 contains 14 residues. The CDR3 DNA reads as TGCGCCAGCAGCCGGGACTCGCGCACAGATACGCAGTATTTT. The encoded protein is CASSRDSRTDTQYF.

CDR3 in amino acids: CASSARGKMTQYF. The CDR3, as DNA: TGTGCCAGCAGCGCAAGGGGGAAAATGACCCAGTACTTC. The chain is built from TRBV9 and TRBJ2-5; D is possibly TRBD1 (6 bases). Trimming left V 3 bases short and J 7 bases short, with 13 bases between. The CDR3 is made up of 13 amino acids. In germline, CDR1 is SGDLS, CDR2 YYNGEE.

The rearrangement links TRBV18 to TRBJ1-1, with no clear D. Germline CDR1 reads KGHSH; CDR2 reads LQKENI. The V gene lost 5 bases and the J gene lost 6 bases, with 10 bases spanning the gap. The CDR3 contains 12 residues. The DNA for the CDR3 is TGTGCCAGCTCAATAGAAGTTTCTGAAGCTTTCTTT. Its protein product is CASSIEVSEAFF.

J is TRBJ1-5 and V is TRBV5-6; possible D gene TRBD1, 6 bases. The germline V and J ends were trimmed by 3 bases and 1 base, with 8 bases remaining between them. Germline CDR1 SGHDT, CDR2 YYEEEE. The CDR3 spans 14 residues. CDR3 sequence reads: CASSSTGSNQPQHF. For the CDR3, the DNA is TGTGCCAGCAGCTCTACAGGGAGCAATCAGCCCCAGCATTTT.

The CDR3 nucleotides are TGTGCCAGCTCACCACCGGTCCGTGCAGGCCCTTCCTACGAGCAGTACTTC. Protein: CASSPPVRAGPSYEQYF. V gene TRBV18 combines with J gene TRBJ2-7; D ambiguous. The V end lost 0 bases, the J end lost 1 base, and 16 bases lay between the germline ends. The CDR3 is made up of 17 amino acids. Germline V gene sequence: CDR1 KGHSH, CDR2 LQKENI.

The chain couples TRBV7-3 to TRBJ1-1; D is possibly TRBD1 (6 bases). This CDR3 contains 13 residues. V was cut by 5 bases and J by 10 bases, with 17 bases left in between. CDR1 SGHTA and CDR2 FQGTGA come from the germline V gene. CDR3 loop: CASSPGGGLVAFF. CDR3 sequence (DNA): TGTGCCAGCAGCCCCGGCGGGGGCTTGGTAGCTTTCTTT.

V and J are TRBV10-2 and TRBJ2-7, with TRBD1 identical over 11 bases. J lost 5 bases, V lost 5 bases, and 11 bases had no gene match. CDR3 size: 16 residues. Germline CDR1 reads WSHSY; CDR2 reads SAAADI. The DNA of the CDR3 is TGCGCCAGCAGTTCCCCAGGACAGGGGGCAACCCACGAGCAGTACTTC. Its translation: CASSSPGQGATHEQYF.

The CDR3 DNA reads as TGTGCCAGCAGCTTAGAGGGGCGAAGCTCCTACGAGCAGTACTTC. Its protein product is CASSLEGRSSYEQYF. The chain carries TRBV7-9 and TRBJ2-7; tentatively, D is TRBD1 (5 bases). The CDR3 runs to 15 residues. V was trimmed by 1 base and J by 0 bases, leaving 10 bases between them. Germline V gives CDR1 SEHNR, CDR2 FQNEAQ (reference sequence).

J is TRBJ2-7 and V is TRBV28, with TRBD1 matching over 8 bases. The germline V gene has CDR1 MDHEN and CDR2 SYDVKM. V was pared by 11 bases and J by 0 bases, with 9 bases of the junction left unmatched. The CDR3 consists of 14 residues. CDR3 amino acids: CAVPMGTGSYEQYF. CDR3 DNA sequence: TGTGCCGTTCCGATGGGGACAGGCTCCTACGAGCAGTACTTC.

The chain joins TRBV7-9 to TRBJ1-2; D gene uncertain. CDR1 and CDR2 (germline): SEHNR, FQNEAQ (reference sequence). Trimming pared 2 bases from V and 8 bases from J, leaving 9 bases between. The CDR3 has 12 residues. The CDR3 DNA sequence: TGTGCCAGCAGCTTACCACAAATCGGCTACACCTTC. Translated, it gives CASSLPQIGYTF.

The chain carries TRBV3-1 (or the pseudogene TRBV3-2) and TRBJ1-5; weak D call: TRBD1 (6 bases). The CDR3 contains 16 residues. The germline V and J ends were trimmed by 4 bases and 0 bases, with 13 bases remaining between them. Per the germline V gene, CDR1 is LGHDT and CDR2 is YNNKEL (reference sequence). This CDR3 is CASSPLGQYSNQPQHF. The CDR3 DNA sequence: TGTGCCAGCAGCCCCTTAGGACAGTATAGCAATCAGCCCCAGCATTTT.

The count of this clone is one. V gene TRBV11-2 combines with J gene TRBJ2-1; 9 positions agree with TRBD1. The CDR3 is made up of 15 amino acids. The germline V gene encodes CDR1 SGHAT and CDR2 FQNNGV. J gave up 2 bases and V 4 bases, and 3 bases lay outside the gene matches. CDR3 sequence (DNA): TGTGCCAGCAGCTCCCGGGACAGGGCCTACAATGAGCAGTTCTTC. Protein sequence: CASSSRDRAYNEQFF.

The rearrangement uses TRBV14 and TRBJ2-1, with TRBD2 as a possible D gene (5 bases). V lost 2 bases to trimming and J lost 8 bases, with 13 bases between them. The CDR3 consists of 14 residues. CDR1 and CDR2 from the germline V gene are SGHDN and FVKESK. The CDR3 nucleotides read TGTGCCAGCAGCCAAACAGCGGCCCGGGATGAGCAGTTCTTC. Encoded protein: CASSQTAARDEQFF.

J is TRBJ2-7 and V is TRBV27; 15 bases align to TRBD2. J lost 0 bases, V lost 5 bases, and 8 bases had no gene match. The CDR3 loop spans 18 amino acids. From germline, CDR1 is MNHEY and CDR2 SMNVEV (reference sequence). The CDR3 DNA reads TGTGCCAGCAGTCGCCCGGGACTAGCGGGGGGCCGCTCCTACGAGCAGTACTTC. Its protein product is CASSRPGLAGGRSYEQYF.

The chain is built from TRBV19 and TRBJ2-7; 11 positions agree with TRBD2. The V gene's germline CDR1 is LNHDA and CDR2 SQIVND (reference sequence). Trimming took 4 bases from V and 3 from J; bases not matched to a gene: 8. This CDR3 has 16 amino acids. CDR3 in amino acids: CASSTFAGTSGYEQYF. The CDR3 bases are TGTGCCAGTAGTACCTTCGCCGGGACTAGCGGCTACGAGCAGTACTTC.

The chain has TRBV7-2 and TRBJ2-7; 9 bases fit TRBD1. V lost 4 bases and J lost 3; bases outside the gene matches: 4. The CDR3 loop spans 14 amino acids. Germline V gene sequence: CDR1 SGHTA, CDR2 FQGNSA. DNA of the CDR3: TGTGCCAGCAGCTCGGGACAGGGAGTCTACGAGCAGTACTTC. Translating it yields CASSSGQGVYEQYF.

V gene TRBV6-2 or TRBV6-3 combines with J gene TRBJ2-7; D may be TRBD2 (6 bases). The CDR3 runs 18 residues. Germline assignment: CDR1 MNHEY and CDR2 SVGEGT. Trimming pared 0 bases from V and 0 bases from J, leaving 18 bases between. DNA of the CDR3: TGTGCCAGCAGTTACTCTGGGTTAAGGGACTTCAGCTCCTACGAGCAGTACTTC. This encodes CASSYSGLRDFSSYEQYF.

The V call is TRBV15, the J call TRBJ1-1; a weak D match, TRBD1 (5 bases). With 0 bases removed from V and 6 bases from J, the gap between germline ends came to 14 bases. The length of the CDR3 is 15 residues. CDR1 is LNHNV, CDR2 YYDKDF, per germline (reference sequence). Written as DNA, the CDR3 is TGTGCCACCAGCAGAGATCCAAACCGCAGGGCTGAAGCTTTCTTT. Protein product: CATSRDPNRRAEAFF.

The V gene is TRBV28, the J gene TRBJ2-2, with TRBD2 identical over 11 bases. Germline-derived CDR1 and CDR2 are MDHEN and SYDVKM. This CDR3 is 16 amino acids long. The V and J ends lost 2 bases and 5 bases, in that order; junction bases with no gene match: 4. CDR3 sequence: CASSLGLAGGTGELFF. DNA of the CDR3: TGTGCCAGCAGTTTAGGGCTAGCGGGAGGTACCGGGGAGCTGTTTTTT.

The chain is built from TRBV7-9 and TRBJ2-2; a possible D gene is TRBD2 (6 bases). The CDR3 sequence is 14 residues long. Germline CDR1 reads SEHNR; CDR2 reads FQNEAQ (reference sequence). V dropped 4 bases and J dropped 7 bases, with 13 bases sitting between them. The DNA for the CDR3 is TGTGCCAGCAGCTCCCGGGAGCTATACGGGGAGCTGTTTTTT. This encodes CASSSRELYGELFF.

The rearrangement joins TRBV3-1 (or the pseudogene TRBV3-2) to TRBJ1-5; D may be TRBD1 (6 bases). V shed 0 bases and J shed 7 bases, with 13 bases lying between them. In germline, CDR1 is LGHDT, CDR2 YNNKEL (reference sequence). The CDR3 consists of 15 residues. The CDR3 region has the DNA TGTGCCAGCAGCCAAGATACTGGCACAGGGCAGCCCCAGCATTTT. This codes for CASSQDTGTGQPQHF.